The rows below give T cell receptor beta chains drawn from one sample of a study of blood T cell repertoires in COVID-19. TCRdb's copy holds only in-frame clones and misses some; the assay was immunoSEQ multiplex PCR. The table includes roughly 250,000 clones, 83% detected once. Sequenced: PBMCs or T cells enriched from blood (not recorded which). The receptors originated from a woman in her 40s who had been exposed to COVID-19. Both conserved end residues are part of each CDR3. Each record gives: J gene, D gene, V gene, CDR3 protein, CDR3 DNA. A D gene is named only where the DNA matches it firmly.

j_gene: TRBJ2-2; d_gene: -; v_gene: TRBV7-9; CDR3aa: CASSLVLPGELFF; CDR3nt: TGTGCCAGCAGCTTAGTTCTTCCCGGGGAGCTGTTTTTT
j_gene: TRBJ2-2; d_gene: -; v_gene: TRBV27; CDR3aa: CASIGTGLTPGELFF; CDR3nt: TGTGCCAGCATAGGAACAGGGCTAACACCCGGGGAGCTGTTTTTT
j_gene: TRBJ2-1; d_gene: -; v_gene: TRBV4-1; CDR3aa: CASSQTPTASSYNEQFF; CDR3nt: TGCGCCAGCAGCCAAACCCCGACAGCGAGCTCCTACAATGAGCAGTTCTTC
j_gene: TRBJ1-5; d_gene: -; v_gene: TRBV4-3; CDR3aa: CASSQDGQSYNQPQHF; CDR3nt: TGCGCCAGCAGCCAAGATGGACAGAGCTACAATCAGCCCCAGCATTTT
j_gene: TRBJ2-7; d_gene: -; v_gene: TRBV28; CDR3aa: CASLGATSYEQYF; CDR3nt: TGTGCCAGCTTGGGAGCCACCTCCTACGAGCAGTACTTC
j_gene: TRBJ1-1; d_gene: -; v_gene: TRBV12-3/TRBV12-4; CDR3aa: CASSFSEVAEAFF; CDR3nt: TGTGCCAGCAGTTTCTCAGAGGTAGCTGAAGCTTTCTTT
j_gene: TRBJ1-3; d_gene: -; v_gene: TRBV5-4; CDR3aa: CASGGDSGNTIYF; CDR3nt: TGTGCCAGCGGAGGGGACTCTGGAAACACCATATATTTT
j_gene: TRBJ1-6; d_gene: -; v_gene: TRBV30; CDR3aa: CACAEGGGNSPLHF; CDR3nt: TGTGCCTGTGCAGAAGGGGGTGGCAATTCACCCCTCCACTTT
j_gene: TRBJ2-1; d_gene: TRBD2; v_gene: TRBV19; CDR3aa: CASSIQAGGYNEQFF; CDR3nt: TGTGCCAGTAGTATACAGGCGGGGGGATACAATGAGCAGTTCTTC
j_gene: TRBJ2-5; d_gene: TRBD1; v_gene: TRBV9; CDR3aa: CASSVGQGAKTQYF; CDR3nt: TGTGCCAGCAGCGTAGGACAGGGGGCAAAGACCCAGTACTTC
j_gene: TRBJ2-5; d_gene: -; v_gene: TRBV11-2; CDR3aa: CASTRAEQETQYF; CDR3nt: TGTGCCAGCACCAGGGCTGAACAAGAGACCCAGTACTTC